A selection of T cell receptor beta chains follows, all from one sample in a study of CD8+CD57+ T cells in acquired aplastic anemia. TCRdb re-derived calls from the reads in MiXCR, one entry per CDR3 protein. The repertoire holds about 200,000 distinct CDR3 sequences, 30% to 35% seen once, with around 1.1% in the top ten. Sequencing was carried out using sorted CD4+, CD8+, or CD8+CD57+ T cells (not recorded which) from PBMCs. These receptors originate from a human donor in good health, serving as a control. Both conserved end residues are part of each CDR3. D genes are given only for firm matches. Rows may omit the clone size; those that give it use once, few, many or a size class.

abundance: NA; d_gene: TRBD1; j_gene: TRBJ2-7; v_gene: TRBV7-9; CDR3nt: TGTGCCAGCAGCTTAGGGTGGACAGGGGAAAACGAGCAGTACTTC; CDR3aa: CASSLGWTGENEQYF
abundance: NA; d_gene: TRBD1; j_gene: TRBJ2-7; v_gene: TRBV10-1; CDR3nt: TGCGCCAGCAGCACCGGGACAGGTCACTACGAGCAGTACTTC; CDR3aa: CASSTGTGHYEQYF
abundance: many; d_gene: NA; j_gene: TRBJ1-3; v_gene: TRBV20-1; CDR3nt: TGCAGTGCTAGAGAGTTCGGGACAAATGGAAACACCATATATTTT; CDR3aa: CSAREFGTNGNTIYF
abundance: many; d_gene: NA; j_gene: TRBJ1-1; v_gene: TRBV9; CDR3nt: TGTGCCAGCAGCGTAGGGGCCATGAACACTGAAGCTTTCTTT; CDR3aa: CASSVGAMNTEAFF
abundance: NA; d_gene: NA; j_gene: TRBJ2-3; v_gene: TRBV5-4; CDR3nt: TGTGCCAGCAGCTGGACGGCGAAAGGGGGGGTTGGAGATACGCAGTATTTT; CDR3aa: CASSWTAKGGVGDTQYF
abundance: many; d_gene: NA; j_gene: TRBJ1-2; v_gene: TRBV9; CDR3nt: TGTGCCAGCAGCGTAGTCGACAACGCTAACTATGGCTACACCTTC; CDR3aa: CASSVVDNANYGYTF
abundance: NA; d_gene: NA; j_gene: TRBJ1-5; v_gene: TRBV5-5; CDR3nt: TGTGCCAGCAGCTTGGAAGGTTCCGGTCAGCCCCAGCATTTT; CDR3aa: CASSLEGSGQPQHF
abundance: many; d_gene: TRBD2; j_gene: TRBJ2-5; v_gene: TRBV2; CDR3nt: TGTGCCAGCAGTGCGACTAGCGGAGTCCAAGAGACCCAGTACTTC; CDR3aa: CASSATSGVQETQYF
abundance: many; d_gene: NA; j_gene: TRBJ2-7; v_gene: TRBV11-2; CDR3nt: TGTGCCAGCAGCTTAGGAAGCTGGGGCGGTCTCTACGAGCAGTACTTC; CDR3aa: CASSLGSWGGLYEQYF
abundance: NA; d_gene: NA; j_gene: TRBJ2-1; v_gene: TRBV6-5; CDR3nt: TGTGCCAGCAGTTACGCGCAGTCCGTCCAGGAGCAGTTCTTC; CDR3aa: CASSYAQSVQEQFF
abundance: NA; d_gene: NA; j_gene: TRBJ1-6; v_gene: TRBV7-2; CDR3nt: TGTGCCAGCAGCTGGCCCAATTCACCCCTCCACTTT; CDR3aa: CASSWPNSPLHF
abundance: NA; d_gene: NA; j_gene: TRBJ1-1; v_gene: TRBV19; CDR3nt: TGTGCCAGTAGTCTGTTGGGAGTCATGAACACTGAAGCTTTCTTT; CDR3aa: CASSLLGVMNTEAFF
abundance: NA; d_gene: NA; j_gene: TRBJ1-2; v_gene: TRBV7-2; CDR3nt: TGTGCCAGCAGCTTGGTGGGGATCTATGGCTACACCTTC; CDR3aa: CASSLVGIYGYTF
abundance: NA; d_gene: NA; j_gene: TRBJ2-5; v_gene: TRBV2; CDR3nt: TGTGCCAGCTCCATAGGGACGGGCGAGACCCAGTACTTC; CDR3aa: CASSIGTGETQYF
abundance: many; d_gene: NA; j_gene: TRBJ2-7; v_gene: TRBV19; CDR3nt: TGTGCCAGTAGTAGACAGGACACCTCCTACGAGCAGTACTTC; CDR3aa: CASSRQDTSYEQYF
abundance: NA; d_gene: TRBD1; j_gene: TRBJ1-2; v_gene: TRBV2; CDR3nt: TGTGCCGGCAGGAGACAGGGATCCGGTGGCTACACCTTC; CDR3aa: CAGRRQGSGGYTF
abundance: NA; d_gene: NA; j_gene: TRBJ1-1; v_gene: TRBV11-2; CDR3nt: TGTGCCAGCAGCATCCGACAGAACCCTGAAGCTTTCTTT; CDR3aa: CASSIRQNPEAFF
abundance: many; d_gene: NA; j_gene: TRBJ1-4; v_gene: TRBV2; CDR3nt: TGTGCCAGCAGTGGACAGGCGGAGGAAAAACTGTTTTTT; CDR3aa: CASSGQAEEKLFF
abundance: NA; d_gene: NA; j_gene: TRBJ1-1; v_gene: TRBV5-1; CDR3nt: TGCGCCAGCAGCTTACCGGGGGTTCAGCCTTTGAACACTGAAGCTTTCTTT; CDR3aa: CASSLPGVQPLNTEAFF
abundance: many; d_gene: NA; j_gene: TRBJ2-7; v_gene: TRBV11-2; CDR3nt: TGTGCCAGCAGCCCTAAGGCCACCGGTGGGTACGAGCAGTACTTC; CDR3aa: CASSPKATGGYEQYF
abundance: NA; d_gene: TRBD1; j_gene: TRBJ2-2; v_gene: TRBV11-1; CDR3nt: TGTGCCAGCAGCTCCCTCGGGACAGGGGTAACCGAGGAGCTGTTTTTT; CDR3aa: CASSSLGTGVTEELFF
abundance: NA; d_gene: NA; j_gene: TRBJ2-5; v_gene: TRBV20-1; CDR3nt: TGCAGTGCTAGCGGAAAAGAGACCCAGTACTTC; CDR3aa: CSASGKETQYF
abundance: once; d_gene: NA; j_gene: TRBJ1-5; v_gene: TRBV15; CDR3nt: TGTGCCACCAGCAGAGTCGGGGCAGAAGGACAGCCCCAGCATTTT; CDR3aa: CATSRVGAEGQPQHF
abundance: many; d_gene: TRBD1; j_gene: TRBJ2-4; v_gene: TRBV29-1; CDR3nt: TGCAGCGTTGAGGGGACAGGGCTGCAAAACATTCAGTACTTC; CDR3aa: CSVEGTGLQNIQYF
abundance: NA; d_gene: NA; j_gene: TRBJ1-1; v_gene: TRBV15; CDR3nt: TGTGCCACCAGCAGAGATGGAACGGTGAACACTGAAGCTTTCTTT; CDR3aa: CATSRDGTVNTEAFF
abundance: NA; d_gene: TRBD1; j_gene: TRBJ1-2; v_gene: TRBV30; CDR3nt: TGTGCCTGGGGTGGGGCCTGGGACAGGGTTAACTATGGCTACACCTTC; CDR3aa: CAWGGAWDRVNYGYTF
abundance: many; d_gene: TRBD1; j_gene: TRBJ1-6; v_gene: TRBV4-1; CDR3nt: TGCGCCAGCAGCCAGGCGACAGGGCCGCAAAATTCACCCCTCCACTTT; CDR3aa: CASSQATGPQNSPLHF
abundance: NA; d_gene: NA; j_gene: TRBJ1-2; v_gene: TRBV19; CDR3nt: TGTGCCAGTAGTACCCGGACGGACTATGGCTACACCTTC; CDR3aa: CASSTRTDYGYTF
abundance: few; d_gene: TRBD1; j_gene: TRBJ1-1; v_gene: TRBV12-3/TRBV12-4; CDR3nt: TGTGCCAGCAGTTTAGGGACAGGGGAAGAAGGGGACACTGAAGCTTTCTTT; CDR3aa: CASSLGTGEEGDTEAFF
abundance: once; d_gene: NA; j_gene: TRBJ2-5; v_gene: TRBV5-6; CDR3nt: TGTGCCAGCAGCGTGCTAGACTTCCAAGAGACCCAGTACTTC; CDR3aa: CASSVLDFQETQYF
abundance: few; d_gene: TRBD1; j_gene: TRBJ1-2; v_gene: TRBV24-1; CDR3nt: TGTGCCAGCAGTCCACTAGGACAGGGCTTAAACTATGGCTACACCTTC; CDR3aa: CASSPLGQGLNYGYTF
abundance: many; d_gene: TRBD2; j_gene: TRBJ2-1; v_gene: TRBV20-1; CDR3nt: TGCAGTGCCAAAGACCCTAGCGGGTTGCATGAGCAGTTCTTC; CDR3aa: CSAKDPSGLHEQFF
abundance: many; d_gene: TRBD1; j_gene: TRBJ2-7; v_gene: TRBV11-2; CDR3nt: TGTGCCAGCAGCTATCCCCGACAGGGAGCCTACGAGCAGTACTTC; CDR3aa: CASSYPRQGAYEQYF
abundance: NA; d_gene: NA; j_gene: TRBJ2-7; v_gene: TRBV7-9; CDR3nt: TGTGCCAGCAGCTTAATACCGGGCGAGCAGTACTTC; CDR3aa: CASSLIPGEQYF
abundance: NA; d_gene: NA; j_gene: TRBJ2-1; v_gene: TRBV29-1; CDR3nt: TGCAGCGTTGAAGGGACGGCAGGGGCCCACAATGAGCAGTTCTTC; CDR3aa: CSVEGTAGAHNEQFF
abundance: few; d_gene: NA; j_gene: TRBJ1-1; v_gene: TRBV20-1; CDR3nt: TGCAGTGCTAGAGACGGGACACCTTCCCACACTGAAGCTTTCTTT; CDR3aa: CSARDGTPSHTEAFF
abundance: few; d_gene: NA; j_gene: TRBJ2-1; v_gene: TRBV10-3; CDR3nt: TGTGCCAGCAGCCGGGTCCCCCGGGATGAGCAGTTCTTC; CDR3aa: CASSRVPRDEQFF
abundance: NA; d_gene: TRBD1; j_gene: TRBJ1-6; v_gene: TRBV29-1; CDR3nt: TGCAGCGTTGAAAGGGACAGGGGTTCACCCCTCCACTTT; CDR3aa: CSVERDRGSPLHF
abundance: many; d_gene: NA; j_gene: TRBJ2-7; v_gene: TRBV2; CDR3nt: TGTGCCAGCCTAATGTCCTACGAGCAGTACTTC; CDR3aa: CASLMSYEQYF
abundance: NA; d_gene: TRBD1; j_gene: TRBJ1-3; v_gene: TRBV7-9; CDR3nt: TGTGCCAGCAGCCACCCCCGAAGGGACAGGGGGAAGGCTGGAAACACCATATATTTT; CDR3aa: CASSHPRRDRGKAGNTIYF
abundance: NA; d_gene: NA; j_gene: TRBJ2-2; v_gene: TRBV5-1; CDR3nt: TGCGCCAGCAGCTCCGACCCGCCCGGGGACACCGGGGAGCTGTTTTTT; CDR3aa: CASSSDPPGDTGELFF
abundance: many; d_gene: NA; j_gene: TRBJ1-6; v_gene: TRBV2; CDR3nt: TGTGCCAGCAGTGATCAGGGGCTCAATAATTCACCCCTCCACTTT; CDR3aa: CASSDQGLNNSPLHF
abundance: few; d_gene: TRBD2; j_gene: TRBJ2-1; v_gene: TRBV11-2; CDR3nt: TGTGCCAGCAGCCCCTCGCCTGGGCGGGGGGGTTACAATGAGCAGTTCTTC; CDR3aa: CASSPSPGRGGYNEQFF
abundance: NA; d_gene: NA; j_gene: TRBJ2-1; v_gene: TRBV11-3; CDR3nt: TGTGCCAGCAGCTGGGCTAGCTCCTACAATGAGCAGTTCTTC; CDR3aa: CASSWASSYNEQFF
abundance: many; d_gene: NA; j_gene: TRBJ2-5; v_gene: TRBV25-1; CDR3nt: TGTGCCAGCAGTATCCGTGCGGGTAGGGAGACCCAGTACTTC; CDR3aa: CASSIRAGRETQYF
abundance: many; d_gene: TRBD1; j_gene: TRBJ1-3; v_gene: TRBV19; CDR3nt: TGTGCCAGTAGAGACGACAGGGTACAATACTCTGGAAACACCATATATTTT; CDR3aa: CASRDDRVQYSGNTIYF
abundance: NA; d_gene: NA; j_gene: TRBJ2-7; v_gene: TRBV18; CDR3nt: TGTGCCAGCTCACCATCTTCAACCGTTTACGAGCAGTACTTC; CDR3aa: CASSPSSTVYEQYF
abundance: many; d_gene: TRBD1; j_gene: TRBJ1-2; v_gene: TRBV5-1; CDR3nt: TGCGCCAGCAGCTTGGGGACAGGGAAGTATGGCTACACCTTC; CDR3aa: CASSLGTGKYGYTF
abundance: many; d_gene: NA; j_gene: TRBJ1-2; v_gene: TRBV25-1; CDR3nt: TGTGCCAGCAGTGAAAATTTCCTCAACTATGGCTACACCTTC; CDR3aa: CASSENFLNYGYTF
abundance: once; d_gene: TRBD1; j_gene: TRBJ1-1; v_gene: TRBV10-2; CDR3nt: TGCGCCAGCAGGTTACAGGGGGGAGCTTTCTTT; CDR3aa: CASRLQGGAFF
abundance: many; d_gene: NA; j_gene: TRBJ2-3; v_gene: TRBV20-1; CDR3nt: TGCAGTGCTAGAGATCCCCAGGGGAGTACAGATACGCAGTATTTT; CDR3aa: CSARDPQGSTDTQYF
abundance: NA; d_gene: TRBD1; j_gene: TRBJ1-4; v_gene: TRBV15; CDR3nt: TGTGCCACCAGCTGGGGGACAGGGATTGATGAAAAACTGTTTTTT; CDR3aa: CATSWGTGIDEKLFF
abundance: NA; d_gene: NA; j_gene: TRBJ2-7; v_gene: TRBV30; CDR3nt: TGTGCCTGGAGTGTATGGGAGGTTGGCGAGCAGTACTTC; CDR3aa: CAWSVWEVGEQYF
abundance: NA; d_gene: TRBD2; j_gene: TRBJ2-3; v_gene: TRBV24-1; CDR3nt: TGTGCCACCAGTCAGCTAGCGGGATCAGATACGCAGTATTTT; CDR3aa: CATSQLAGSDTQYF
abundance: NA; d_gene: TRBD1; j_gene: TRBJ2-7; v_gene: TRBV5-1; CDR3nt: TGCGCCAGCAGGCTTACCGGGACAGGGGCCCTTGCCTACGAGCAGTACTTC; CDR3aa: CASRLTGTGALAYEQYF